This is a list of T cell receptor beta chains from one sample in a study of blood T cell repertoires in COVID-19. Repertoires were generated with immunoSEQ multiplex PCR, while TCRdb's copy carries only in-frame clones and drops some. Here the sample spans 250,000 to 400,000 clones, roughly nine tenths being singletons. The sequenced sample was PBMCs or T cells enriched from blood (not recorded which). These receptors all stem from a man in his 60s who had recovered from COVID-19. Each CDR3 is given with its conserved first and last residue. The D gene is left open where the match is weak. Expanded clones are given a class, and other clones once, few, many or no size at all.

clone size | J gene | D gene | V gene | CDR3 protein | CDR3 DNA
- | TRBJ1-2 | TRBD1 | TRBV28 | CASSLPGQGNYGYTF | TGTGCCAGCAGTTTACCGGGACAGGGAAACTATGGCTACACCTTC
- | TRBJ2-7 | - | TRBV6-2/TRBV6-3 | CASSSTEPGHFYEQYF | TGTGCCAGCAGTTCCACGGAACCGGGACACTTCTACGAGCAGTACTTC
- | TRBJ1-5 | - | TRBV5-6 | CASSLRTGVSNQPQHF | TGTGCCAGCAGCCTCCGGACGGGAGTTAGCAATCAGCCCCAGCATTTT
- | TRBJ2-7 | - | TRBV2 | CASRANRSPTYEQYF | TGTGCCAGCAGAGCCAACAGGTCGCCTACCTACGAGCAGTACTTC
- | TRBJ2-7 | TRBD1 | TRBV5-1 | CASSLLAGGFYEQYF | TGCGCCAGCAGCTTGTTGGCAGGGGGCTTCTACGAGCAGTACTTC
- | TRBJ1-3 | TRBD1 | TRBV18 | CASSPLIDRVSGNTIYF | TGTGCCAGCTCACCCTTAATCGACAGGGTATCTGGAAACACCATATATTTT
- | TRBJ1-4 | - | TRBV3-1/TRBV3-2 | CASSQDLGAGEKLFF | TGTGCCAGCAGCCAAGATCTGGGGGCAGGTGAAAAACTGTTTTTT
- | TRBJ2-6 | TRBD1 | TRBV3-1/TRBV3-2 | CASSRHGTGVPGANVLTF | TGTGCCAGCAGCCGACACGGGACAGGGGTCCCTGGGGCCAACGTCCTGACTTTC
- | TRBJ1-5 | TRBD1 | TRBV5-6 | CASSRGTGGLWVDQPQHF | TGTGCCAGCAGCCGGGGGACAGGGGGTTTATGGGTAGATCAGCCCCAGCATTTT
- | TRBJ2-1 | - | TRBV4-2 | CASSQDPAGVFNEQFF | TGTGCCAGCAGCCAAGACCCGGCAGGGGTTTTCAATGAGCAGTTCTTC
- | TRBJ1-5 | - | TRBV7-9 | CASSLGQSGQPQHF | TGTGCCAGCAGCTTAGGACAGTCGGGTCAGCCCCAGCATTTT
- | TRBJ1-1 | TRBD1 | TRBV11-2 | CASSSRDRMGAQGNTEAFF | TGTGCCAGCAGCTCCAGGGACAGGATGGGTGCCCAGGGGAACACTGAAGCTTTCTTT
- | TRBJ2-2 | TRBD2 | TRBV11-2 | CASSLDSVLARHTTGELFF | TGTGCCAGCAGCTTAGATTCAGTACTAGCGCGACATACTACCGGGGAGCTGTTTTTT
- | TRBJ2-1 | - | TRBV29-1 | CSAPDNDNEQFF | TGCAGCGCCCCTGACAATGACAATGAGCAGTTCTTC
- | TRBJ2-3 | TRBD2 | TRBV10-2 | CASNPSGRADTQYF | TGCGCCAGCAACCCTAGCGGGAGGGCAGATACGCAGTATTTT
- | TRBJ1-5 | - | TRBV23-1 | CASSQSRFSNQPQHF | TGCGCCAGCAGTCAAAGCAGGTTTAGCAATCAGCCCCAGCATTTT
once | TRBJ2-2 | - | TRBV5-1 | CASSVGTTGELFF | TGCGCCAGCAGCGTAGGGACAACCGGGGAGCTGTTTTTT
- | TRBJ2-4 | TRBD1 | TRBV24-1 | CATSQSGTGRDIQYF | TGTGCCACCTCTCAAAGCGGGACAGGGAGGGACATTCAGTACTTC
once | TRBJ1-5 | TRBD1 | TRBV4-1 | CASSQDMTGGIGQPQHF | TGCGCCAGCAGCCAAGATATGACAGGGGGCATAGGACAGCCCCAGCATTTT
- | TRBJ2-1 | TRBD2 | TRBV19 | CASSTQTSGVSYNEQFF | TGTGCCAGTAGTACCCAGACTAGCGGGGTATCCTACAATGAGCAGTTCTTC
- | TRBJ2-6 | TRBD2 | TRBV27 | CASSPAGGRSFSGANVLTF | TGTGCCAGCAGTCCGGCGGGAGGGCGATCGTTTTCTGGGGCCAACGTCCTGACTTTC
- | TRBJ1-2 | TRBD1 | TRBV6-2/TRBV6-3 | CASSYPRPGTGTYGYTF | TGTGCCAGCAGTTACCCACGTCCCGGGACAGGGACCTATGGCTACACCTTC
- | TRBJ2-7 | - | TRBV18 | CASSEYRDFTYEQYF | TGTGCCAGCTCAGAGTACCGGGACTTCACCTACGAGCAGTACTTC
few | TRBJ2-5 | TRBD2 | TRBV2 | CASRVGTSVETQYF | TGTGCCAGCAGAGTAGGGACTAGCGTGGAGACCCAGTACTTC
once | TRBJ1-4 | - | TRBV14 | CASSPRGEKLFF | TGTGCCAGCAGCCCCAGGGGTGAGAAACTGTTTTTT
- | TRBJ2-3 | TRBD2 | TRBV7-2 | CASRTPGLAVTDTQYF | TGTGCCAGCAGAACTCCGGGACTAGCGGTCACAGATACGCAGTATTTT
- | TRBJ1-5 | TRBD1 | TRBV7-2 | CASSSGQNQPQHF | TGTGCCAGCAGCTCGGGACAGAATCAGCCCCAGCATTTT
once | TRBJ1-1 | TRBD1 | TRBV6-4 | CASSKDRGTEAFF | TGTGCCAGCAGTAAGGACAGGGGTACTGAAGCTTTCTTT
- | TRBJ2-2 | TRBD2 | TRBV28 | CASSFVRGLAGGMAGELFF | TGTGCCAGCAGTTTCGTTCGGGGACTAGCGGGAGGAATGGCCGGGGAGCTGTTTTTT
- | TRBJ1-2 | - | TRBV6-5 | CASSLTRGSGYGYTF | TGTGCCAGCAGCTTAACGAGGGGGTCCGGCTATGGCTACACCTTC
- | TRBJ2-2 | TRBD2 | TRBV25-1 | CASSDHLLAGKDGELFF | TGTGCCAGCAGTGATCACTTACTAGCGGGGAAGGACGGGGAGCTGTTTTTT
- | TRBJ2-5 | TRBD1 | TRBV11-2 | CASSLTGQGESQYF | TGTGCCAGCAGCTTAACGGGACAGGGGGAATCCCAGTACTTC
- | TRBJ2-1 | TRBD2 | TRBV10-3 | CAISESTSGSFNEQFF | TGTGCCATCAGTGAGTCGACTAGCGGGAGTTTCAATGAGCAGTTCTTC
- | TRBJ1-2 | TRBD1 | TRBV28 | CASGSGQGSFYGYTF | TGTGCCAGCGGATCAGGACAGGGTTCTTTCTATGGCTACACCTTC
- | TRBJ2-1 | TRBD2 | TRBV18 | CASSTLAGGNEQFF | TGTGCCAGCTCAACACTAGCGGGAGGGAACGAGCAGTTCTTC
- | TRBJ2-7 | - | TRBV2 | CASSLLLEEASHF | TGTGCCAGCAGCCTTCTATTGGAGGAGGCCTCGCACTTC
- | TRBJ1-1 | TRBD1 | TRBV19 | CATNQGGANTEAFF | TGTGCCACCAACCAGGGGGGAGCGAACACTGAAGCTTTCTTT